The 3 T cell receptor beta chains presented below share a single source sample, sequenced in a study of T cell responses to AZD1222 COVID-19 vaccine. Profiled with immunoSEQ multiplex PCR; TCRdb holds only in-frame clones, not every one. The sample lists over 150,000 clones; 85% to 95% were seen once. Here the sequenced sample was peripheral blood, taken 28 days after the second AZD1222 dose. The receptors originated from an adult who received the AZD1222 COVID-19 vaccine.

J is TRBJ2-1 and V is TRBV5-1; D not resolved. V dropped 4 bases and J dropped 8 bases, with 16 bases sitting between them. The CDR3 consists of 14 residues. CDR1 and CDR2 (germline): SGHRS, YFSETQ. The chain's CDR3 is CASSEGLMGHEQFF. The CDR3 DNA reads TGCGCCAGCAGCGAAGGGTTGATGGGCCATGAGCAGTTCTTC.

This sequence joins TRBV4-3 and TRBJ1-3; 8 bases are a match to TRBD1. The V gene end was trimmed by 4 bases and the J gene end by 2 bases; junction bases not matched to a gene: 4. The CDR3 spans 15 residues. CDR1 is LGHNA and CDR2 is YSLEER in the germline V gene. The CDR3 loop is CASSPDRVTGNTIYF. CDR3 DNA sequence: TGCGCCAGCAGCCCGGACAGGGTTACTGGAAACACCATATATTTT.

Of note for this clone: The same CDR3 arises from other DNA sequences in this sample as well. The V and J genes are TRBV27 and TRBJ1-4, with D uncertain. The length of the CDR3 is 11 residues. Germline V gene data show CDR1 as MNHEY and CDR2 as SMNVEV (reference sequence). V lost 3 bases to trimming and J lost 8 bases, with 4 bases between them. The CDR3 sequence: CASSFGEKLFF. In DNA, the CDR3 is TGTGCCAGCAGTTTTGGCGAAAAACTGTTTTTT.